One sample yielded the 11 T cell receptor beta chains listed below, sequenced in a study of T-cell memory formation after mild COVID-19. MiXCR was run by TCRdb on the 5' RACE reads, yielding one entry per CDR3 protein. The top ten clones hold less than 10% of a sample with 580,000 or so distinct CDR3 sequences, 17% of them seen once. Input material: PBMCs or a T cell subset sorted from them (not recorded which). These receptors were taken from an adult woman who had mild COVID-19 (a few samples of this study predate the infection). Cell type and time point are not known.

This chain links TRBV20-1 with TRBJ1-2; 8 bases fit TRBD1. The CDR3 is made up of 13 amino acids. V was pared by 3 bases and J by 8 bases, with 8 bases of the junction left unmatched. The germline gives CDR1 DFQATT, CDR2 SNEGSKA (reference sequence). CDR3 nucleotide sequence: TGCAGTGCTAGGGACAGGGATACGAGCGGCTACACCTTC. This gives the protein CSARDRDTSGYTF.

The J gene is TRBJ1-2, the V gene TRBV9; D ambiguous. Germline CDR1 and CDR2: SGDLS and YYNGEE. V was trimmed by 3 bases and J by 0 bases, leaving 6 bases between them. The CDR3 extends over 13 amino acids. The DNA of the CDR3 is TGTGCCAGCAGCGAAGATTCTAACTATGGCTACACCTTC. Its translation is CASSEDSNYGYTF.

The chain uses TRBV5-1 and TRBJ1-2; D call uncertain. Germline CDR1 and CDR2: SGHRS and YFSETQ. V was pared by 0 bases and J by 4 bases, with 10 bases between. The CDR3 consists of 14 residues. Here the CDR3 reads CASSLVEGSYGYTF. Here the CDR3 DNA reads TGCGCCAGCAGCTTGGTCGAAGGGTCCTATGGCTACACCTTC.

The table lists this clonotype with a few counts. This sequence joins TRBV14 and TRBJ2-2, with unresolved D. CDR1 and CDR2 from the germline V gene are SGHDN and FVKESK. The CDR3 is made up of 12 amino acids. Trimming cost V 4 bases and J 7 bases, with 7 bases left between them. In DNA, the CDR3 is TGTGCCAGCAGCCCATACCTCGGGGAGCTGTTTTTT. It specifies CASSPYLGELFF.

The chain recombines TRBV12-3 or TRBV12-4 with TRBJ2-5; no clear D gene. The CDR3 runs 13 residues. The V gene lost 4 bases and the J gene lost 5 bases, with 11 bases spanning the gap. The CDR3 spells CASSSGPAETQYF. In DNA form, the CDR3 reads TGTGCCAGCAGTTCCGGGCCTGCGGAGACCCAGTACTTC.

The gene calls are TRBV12-3 or TRBV12-4 and TRBJ1-1, with unresolved D. This CDR3 is built from 14 residues. Trimming took off 2 bases at V and 0 bases at J, with 7 bases between the two ends. The CDR3 coding sequence is TGTGCCAGCAGTTTAAGGGTCATGAACACTGAAGCTTTCTTT. It is translated as CASSLRVMNTEAFF.

This clonotype was detected only a few times. The chain uses TRBV10-3 and TRBJ1-3; no firm D call. With 6 bases removed from V and 0 bases from J, the gap between germline ends came to 6 bases. Germline V gene data show CDR1 as ENHRY and CDR2 as SYGVKD. The CDR3 contains 13 residues. CDR3 sequence reads: CAISGDSGNTIYF. Here the CDR3 DNA reads TGTGCCATCAGCGGGGACTCTGGAAACACCATATATTTT.

This clonotype was observed at least ten times. This chain uses TRBV25-1 with TRBJ2-3, with D perhaps being TRBD1 or TRBD2 (5 bases each). Trimming removed 7 bases from V and 3 bases from J, with 17 bases in between. Germline CDR1 and CDR2: MGHDK and SYGVNS. This CDR3 spans 15 amino acids. DNA for the CDR3: TGTGCCAGCACTCGAGGGAGAGGGGAGACAGATACGCAGTATTTT. This encodes CASTRGRGETDTQYF.

This clonotype was counted only a few times. V gene TRBV6-2 or TRBV6-3 combines with J gene TRBJ1-2; 11 bases map to TRBD1. In germline, CDR1 is MNHEY, CDR2 SVGEGT. The V gene end was trimmed by 5 bases and the J gene end by 6 bases; junction bases not matched to a gene: 5. The CDR3 sequence is 14 residues long. The CDR3 coding sequence is TGTGCCAGCAGTCGCCGGGACAGGGGGGATGGCTACACCTTC. Protein product: CASSRRDRGDGYTF.

The CDR3 DNA sequence: TGTGCCACCAGTGGTGGACCAAACTACAATGAGCAGTTCTTC. Translation: CATSGGPNYNEQFF. The V call is TRBV24-1, the J call TRBJ2-1; D unresolved. Germline-derived CDR1 and CDR2 are KGHDR and SFDVKD. Trimming stripped 5 bases from V and 3 bases from J, with 10 bases between. This CDR3 is built from 14 residues.

This clonotype appeared a few times. The chain has TRBV12-3 or TRBV12-4 and TRBJ1-1; D gene unclear. This CDR3 comprises 14 residues. The V gene lost 3 bases and the J gene lost 1 base, with 9 bases spanning the gap. The CDR3 is CASSFARKNTEAFF. CDR3 DNA sequence: TGTGCCAGCAGTTTCGCGAGGAAGAACACTGAAGCTTTCTTT.